This T cell receptor (beta chain) was recorded in a study of blood T cells in healthy people across ages. The V end lost 2 bases, the J end lost 6 bases, and 11 bases lay between the germline ends. CDR1 LGHDT and CDR2 YNNKEL come from the germline V gene (reference sequence). The CDR3 extends over 15 amino acids. This clonotype was observed a handful of times. Together with a sample-barcoded 5' primer, a J-beta primer mix was included in a second PCR lasting roughly 6 to 12 cycles. TCRdb itself ran the 5' RACE reads through MiXCR, one entry per CDR3 protein. The repertoire has hundreds of thousands of distinct CDR3 sequences, more than 40% of them found once; the top ten carry roughly 18%.

This sequence was found in a man in his 60s in good health. The sample comprised blood. The chain carries TRBV3-1 and TRBJ1-6, with a weak D call TRBD1 (5 bases). CDR3 in DNA: TGTGCCAGCAGCCAAAGTGACAGAACTAATTCACCCCTCCACTTT. Protein sequence: CASSQSDRTNSPLHF. Combining the CDR3 with reference TRBV3-1 and TRBJ1-6 gives the whole variable domain DTAVSQTPKYLVTQMGNDKSIKCEQNLGHDTMYWYKQDSKKFLKIMFSYNNKELIINETVPNRFSPKSPDKAHLNLHINSLELGDSAVYFCASSQSDRTNSPLHFGNGTRLTVT.